The rows below give T cell receptor beta chains drawn from one sample of a study of blood T cell repertoires in COVID-19. Profiled with immunoSEQ multiplex PCR; TCRdb holds only in-frame clones, not every one. Among some 200,000 clones listed, about 79% were seen once. Sequencing was performed on peripheral blood. The source of these receptors is a woman aged 40 to 50 who had recovered from COVID-19. CDR3s include the opening cysteine and the closing phenylalanine or tryptophan. The order of the fields is D gene, J gene, clone size, V gene, CDR3 protein, CDR3 DNA. D genes are given only for firm matches. Part of the rows lack a size; the others show once, few, many or a class for expanded clones.

d_call: NA; j_call: TRBJ2-5; clone_size: NA; v_call: TRBV11-2; cdr3_aa: CASSLGTGWERVTQYF; cdr3_nt: TGTGCCAGCAGCTTAGGAACAGGGTGGGAAAGGGTGACCCAGTACTTC
d_call: NA; j_call: TRBJ2-7; clone_size: NA; v_call: TRBV5-1; cdr3_aa: CASSFSQGYEQYF; cdr3_nt: TGCGCCAGCAGCTTCAGTCAGGGCTACGAGCAGTACTTC
d_call: TRBD1; j_call: TRBJ2-4; clone_size: NA; v_call: TRBV28; cdr3_aa: CASSEPPGQPMGDIQYF; cdr3_nt: TGTGCCAGCAGTGAGCCGCCGGGACAGCCGATGGGGGACATTCAGTACTTC
d_call: NA; j_call: TRBJ1-3; clone_size: NA; v_call: TRBV7-9; cdr3_aa: CASNQGLSGNTIYF; cdr3_nt: TGTGCCAGCAACCAGGGTTTATCTGGAAACACCATATATTTT
d_call: NA; j_call: TRBJ2-7; clone_size: NA; v_call: TRBV15; cdr3_aa: CATSRDKSFYEQYF; cdr3_nt: TGTGCCACCAGCAGGGACAAGAGCTTCTACGAGCAGTACTTC
d_call: TRBD1; j_call: TRBJ1-1; clone_size: NA; v_call: TRBV19; cdr3_aa: CASSPDRGQGIAEAFF; cdr3_nt: TGTGCCAGTAGTCCGGACAGGGGGCAGGGTATCGCTGAAGCTTTCTTT
d_call: TRBD2; j_call: TRBJ2-7; clone_size: NA; v_call: TRBV6-1; cdr3_aa: CASSETWRTSSYEQYF; cdr3_nt: TGTGCCAGCAGTGAAACATGGCGGACTAGCTCCTACGAGCAGTACTTC
d_call: TRBD1; j_call: TRBJ1-4; clone_size: NA; v_call: TRBV5-4; cdr3_aa: CASSDRQGAGEKLFF; cdr3_nt: TGTGCCAGCAGCGACCGACAGGGGGCTGGAGAAAAACTGTTTTTT
d_call: NA; j_call: TRBJ2-7; clone_size: many; v_call: TRBV7-9; cdr3_aa: CASRRQDAYEQYF; cdr3_nt: TGTGCCAGCAGGAGACAGGACGCCTACGAGCAGTACTTC
d_call: TRBD2; j_call: TRBJ2-1; clone_size: NA; v_call: TRBV7-2; cdr3_aa: CASSLVGGSDEQFF; cdr3_nt: TGTGCCAGCAGCTTAGTGGGGGGGAGCGATGAGCAGTTCTTC
d_call: NA; j_call: TRBJ2-2; clone_size: once; v_call: TRBV18; cdr3_aa: CASSPFGGDTGELFF; cdr3_nt: TGTGCCAGCTCACCGTTCGGGGGTGACACCGGGGAGCTGTTTTTT
d_call: NA; j_call: TRBJ2-7; clone_size: NA; v_call: TRBV10-3; cdr3_aa: CAITGGLSGEQYF; cdr3_nt: TGTGCCATCACAGGGGGGCTATCGGGTGAGCAGTACTTC
d_call: NA; j_call: TRBJ2-7; clone_size: NA; v_call: TRBV4-3; cdr3_aa: CASSQSNSHYDEQYF; cdr3_nt: TGCGCCAGCAGCCAATCGAACAGTCATTACGACGAGCAGTACTTC
d_call: NA; j_call: TRBJ1-2; clone_size: NA; v_call: TRBV6-5; cdr3_aa: CASSSYPGVSNYGYTF; cdr3_nt: TGTGCCAGCAGTTCCTACCCGGGAGTCTCGAACTATGGCTACACCTTC
d_call: NA; j_call: TRBJ2-4; clone_size: NA; v_call: TRBV2; cdr3_aa: CASSERGILAKNIQYF; cdr3_nt: TGTGCCAGCAGTGAAAGGGGTATTTTAGCCAAAAACATTCAGTACTTC
d_call: TRBD1; j_call: TRBJ1-2; clone_size: NA; v_call: TRBV10-1; cdr3_aa: CASSPGTANYGYTF; cdr3_nt: TGCGCCAGCAGTCCCGGGACAGCTAACTATGGCTACACCTTC
d_call: NA; j_call: TRBJ2-1; clone_size: NA; v_call: TRBV13; cdr3_aa: CASSLLGGYEQFF; cdr3_nt: TGTGCCAGCAGCTTGCTAGGGGGATATGAGCAGTTCTTC
d_call: TRBD2; j_call: TRBJ2-7; clone_size: NA; v_call: TRBV2; cdr3_aa: CASRKRGLADTYEQYF; cdr3_nt: TGTGCCAGCAGAAAGAGGGGACTAGCGGATACCTACGAGCAGTACTTC
d_call: NA; j_call: TRBJ2-7; clone_size: NA; v_call: TRBV30; cdr3_aa: CAWSSGVEQYF; cdr3_nt: TGTGCCTGGAGTTCCGGGGTCGAGCAGTACTTC
d_call: NA; j_call: TRBJ1-4; clone_size: NA; v_call: TRBV3-1/TRBV3-2; cdr3_aa: CASSQRTESEKLFF; cdr3_nt: TGTGCCAGCAGCCAACGGACAGAGAGTGAAAAACTGTTTTTT
d_call: NA; j_call: TRBJ2-5; clone_size: NA; v_call: TRBV12-3/TRBV12-4; cdr3_aa: CASSRGLETQYF; cdr3_nt: TGTGCCAGCAGCCGCGGACTGGAGACCCAGTACTTC
d_call: NA; j_call: TRBJ1-1; clone_size: NA; v_call: TRBV5-1; cdr3_aa: CASSPGEGMAEAFF; cdr3_nt: TGCGCCAGCAGCCCGGGGGAGGGGATGGCTGAAGCTTTCTTT
d_call: TRBD2; j_call: TRBJ2-2; clone_size: NA; v_call: TRBV11-3; cdr3_aa: CASSKTGGAPGELFF; cdr3_nt: TGTGCCAGCAGCAAGACGGGGGGTGCTCCCGGGGAGCTGTTTTTT
d_call: NA; j_call: TRBJ2-5; clone_size: NA; v_call: TRBV11-3; cdr3_aa: CASSLVASTGTQYF; cdr3_nt: TGTGCCAGCAGCTTAGTAGCGTCCACGGGGACCCAGTACTTC
d_call: NA; j_call: TRBJ1-2; clone_size: NA; v_call: TRBV5-1; cdr3_aa: CASSLAGRLNGYTF; cdr3_nt: TGCGCCAGCAGCTTGGCTGGGAGACTGAATGGCTACACCTTC
d_call: NA; j_call: TRBJ2-5; clone_size: NA; v_call: TRBV5-4; cdr3_aa: CASSSGTQGHREETQYF; cdr3_nt: TGTGCCAGCAGCTCCGGGACCCAAGGCCACAGGGAAGAGACCCAGTACTTC
d_call: NA; j_call: TRBJ1-5; clone_size: NA; v_call: TRBV28; cdr3_aa: CASSLPRRVDYSNQPQHF; cdr3_nt: TGTGCCAGCAGCCTACCGCGTCGAGTCGATTATAGCAATCAGCCCCAGCATTTT
d_call: TRBD1; j_call: TRBJ1-4; clone_size: NA; v_call: TRBV6-5; cdr3_aa: CASSKQTGESEKLFF; cdr3_nt: TGTGCCAGCAGCAAACAGACAGGGGAGAGTGAAAAACTGTTTTTT
d_call: NA; j_call: TRBJ2-7; clone_size: NA; v_call: TRBV28; cdr3_aa: CASSLPRDTYDYEQYF; cdr3_nt: TGTGCCAGCAGTTTACCCCGGGACACCTACGACTACGAGCAGTACTTC
d_call: TRBD1; j_call: TRBJ2-7; clone_size: NA; v_call: TRBV19; cdr3_aa: CASSWLSGGPYEQYF; cdr3_nt: TGTGCCAGTAGTTGGTTGTCAGGGGGCCCCTACGAGCAGTACTTC
d_call: NA; j_call: TRBJ2-2; clone_size: NA; v_call: TRBV18; cdr3_aa: CASSPDRGWYTGELFF; cdr3_nt: TGTGCCAGCTCACCGGATAGGGGATGGTACACCGGGGAGCTGTTTTTT
d_call: TRBD1; j_call: TRBJ1-4; clone_size: NA; v_call: TRBV13; cdr3_aa: CASSLGRTGGEEKLFF; cdr3_nt: TGTGCCAGCAGCTTAGGAAGGACAGGGGGCGAAGAAAAACTGTTTTTT
d_call: TRBD1; j_call: TRBJ1-4; clone_size: NA; v_call: TRBV6-1; cdr3_aa: CASRAGTGQPKTGKLFF; cdr3_nt: TGTGCCAGCCGTGCCGGGACAGGCCAGCCTAAGACGGGGAAACTGTTTTTT
d_call: TRBD1; j_call: TRBJ1-4; clone_size: NA; v_call: TRBV5-5; cdr3_aa: CASSDWTGGNEKLFF; cdr3_nt: TGTGCCAGCAGCGACTGGACAGGGGGCAATGAAAAACTGTTTTTT
d_call: NA; j_call: TRBJ2-1; clone_size: NA; v_call: TRBV24-1; cdr3_aa: CATSDLPGETHNEQFF; cdr3_nt: TGTGCCACCAGTGATTTGCCCGGAGAGACTCACAATGAGCAGTTCTTC
d_call: NA; j_call: TRBJ2-3; clone_size: NA; v_call: TRBV28; cdr3_aa: CASSLSQGGDTQYF; cdr3_nt: TGTGCCAGCAGTTTATCTCAGGGAGGAGATACGCAGTATTTT